The next 23 T cell receptor beta chains were all read from a single sample in a study of T-cell reconstitution after alpha-beta-depleted transplantation in children. Using unique molecular identifiers, the investigators prepared the TCRbeta library. TCRdb reprocessed the PCR reads with MiXCR, giving one entry per CDR3 protein. The sample has over 100,000 distinct CDR3 sequences; under 9% are singletons. Sequenced material: PBMCs, taken before TCRalphabeta/CD19-depleted stem cell transplant. All receptors come from a boy between 2 and 10 years old with acute lymphoblastic leukemia, due to receive a stem cell transplant.

This clonotype was counted ten times or more. The chain carries TRBV12-3 or TRBV12-4 and TRBJ2-5; D unresolved. Trimming removed 6 bases from V and 5 bases from J, with 13 bases in between. The length of the CDR3 is 13 residues. CDR3 DNA sequence: TGTGCCAGCAGCTTACTTAGGACGGAGACCCAGTACTTC. It is translated as CASSLLRTETQYF.

This clonotype was seen many times. The genes are TRBV7-2 and TRBJ2-3; tentatively, D is TRBD1 or TRBD2 (5 bases each). This CDR3 has 15 residues. The germline V gene encodes CDR1 SGHTA and CDR2 FQGNSA. Trimming left V 5 bases short and J 2 bases short, with 14 bases between. In DNA form, the CDR3 reads TGTGCCAGCAGCCCCGTTGGGGGAACCACAGATACGCAGTATTTT. Its protein is CASSPVGGTTDTQYF.

The CDR3 sequence is CASSEKAGADEQYF. The CDR3 bases are TGTGCCAGCAGTGAAAAGGCAGGGGCCGACGAGCAGTACTTC. The rearrangement joins TRBV6-1 to TRBJ2-7; tentative D call: TRBD1 (6 bases). With 2 bases removed from V and 5 bases from J, the gap between germline ends came to 13 bases. In germline, CDR1 is MNHNS, CDR2 SASEGT. The CDR3 has 14 residues.

This clonotype was counted at least ten times. CDR3 sequence (DNA): TGCGCCAGCAGCTTGGAGGGGGACTTATACAATGAGCAGTTCTTC. This translates into CASSLEGDLYNEQFF. The chain employs TRBV5-1 and TRBJ2-1; D assignment may be TRBD1 or TRBD2 (6 bases each). Looked up from germline, CDR1 is SGHRS and CDR2 is YFSETQ. Trimming stripped 0 bases from V and 4 bases from J, with 11 bases between. This CDR3 is built from 15 residues. Combining the CDR3 with reference TRBV5-1 and TRBJ2-1 gives the whole variable domain KAGVTQTPRYLIKTRGQQVTLSCSPISGHRSVSWYQQTPGQGLQFLFEYFSETQRNKGNFPGRFSGRQFSNSRSEMNVSTLELGDSALYLCASSLEGDLYNEQFFGPGTRLTVL.

V gene TRBV27 combines with J gene TRBJ1-1; no clear D. The germline CDR1 and CDR2 sequences are MNHEY and SMNVEV (reference sequence). This CDR3 contains 16 residues. Trimming left V 5 bases short and J 0 bases short, with 16 bases between. The CDR3 DNA is TGTGCCAGCAGTCATAACTTCCAGGTCATGAACACTGAAGCTTTCTTT. The encoded protein is CASSHNFQVMNTEAFF.

This clonotype was counted at least ten times. V and J are TRBV3-1 and TRBJ2-1; 8 positions match TRBD2. Germline CDR1 is LGHDT and CDR2 is YNNKEL (reference sequence). With V trimmed by 0 bases and J by 5 bases, 15 bases remained unmatched. This CDR3 spans 19 amino acids. The CDR3 here is CASSQDSPRAGEPHNEQFF. The CDR3 coding sequence is TGTGCCAGCAGCCAAGATTCCCCGCGAGCGGGGGAACCCCACAATGAGCAGTTCTTC.

This chain uses TRBV3-1 with TRBJ1-1; D is unclear. Per the germline V gene, CDR1 is LGHDT and CDR2 is YNNKEL (reference sequence). The ends were cut back, 0 bases at V and 1 base at J, with 12 bases in the middle. This CDR3 comprises 16 residues. The CDR3 here is CASSQELTGGNTEAFF. In DNA form, the CDR3 reads TGTGCCAGCAGCCAAGAGCTAACGGGAGGGAACACTGAAGCTTTCTTT.

This chain uses TRBV5-1 with TRBJ1-1; a possible D gene is TRBD1 (5 bases). This CDR3 has 14 residues. The germline V and J ends were trimmed by 0 bases and 10 bases, with 16 bases remaining between them. The germline gives CDR1 SGHRS, CDR2 YFSETQ. CDR3: CASSLGGVDKVAFF. As DNA, the CDR3 is TGCGCCAGCAGCTTGGGAGGGGTGGACAAAGTAGCTTTCTTT.

This clonotype was counted at least ten times. The J gene is TRBJ2-3, the V gene TRBV27, with a possible D match to TRBD1 (5 bases). The germline V and J ends were trimmed by 4 bases and 1 base, with 15 bases remaining between them. The V gene's germline CDR1 is MNHEY and CDR2 SMNVEV (reference sequence). The CDR3 has 16 amino acids. CDR3 nucleotides: TGTGCCAGCAGTTCCCTTCCAGGGCCTGGCACAGATACGCAGTATTTT. This encodes CASSSLPGPGTDTQYF.

This clonotype was found many times. The chain recombines TRBV29-1 with TRBJ2-7; 8 nucleotides line up with TRBD1. Trimming at V came to 6 bases and at J to 0 bases, leaving 4 bases not matched to a gene. The V gene's germline CDR1 is SQVTM and CDR2 ANQGSEA. The CDR3 contains 13 residues. The CDR3 here is CSVQGTGSYEQYF. CDR3 bases: TGCAGCGTCCAAGGGACAGGCTCCTACGAGCAGTACTTC.

At least ten counts were recorded for this clonotype. J is TRBJ2-1 and V is TRBV5-1; 7 nucleotides align to TRBD1. Germline values: CDR1 SGHRS, CDR2 YFSETQ. This CDR3 spans 16 amino acids. Unmatched junction bases numbered 13, after V lost 3 bases and J lost 7 bases. CDR3 sequence reads: CASSYNPGQWGNEQFF. The CDR3 DNA follows: TGCGCCAGCAGCTACAATCCGGGACAGTGGGGAAATGAGCAGTTCTTC.

This clonotype was seen more than once but under ten times. Possible read error: a much larger clone is one base away. It is likely a read error, because the conserved phenylalanine at the end of the CDR3 is missing. The chain is built from TRBV5-5 and TRBJ2-1; D unclear. V dropped 0 bases and J dropped 0 bases, with 7 bases sitting between them. Per the germline V gene, CDR1 is SGHKS and CDR2 is YYEKEE (reference sequence). The CDR3 runs to 15 residues. CDR3 bases: TGTGCCAGCAGCTTGGGACTGCTCTCCTACAATGAGCAGTTCTCC. Encoded protein: CASSLGLLSYNEQFS.

This clonotype occurred a few times. The chain links TRBV27 to TRBJ2-1; weak D call: TRBD2 (6 bases). From germline, CDR1 is MNHEY and CDR2 SMNVEV (reference sequence). This CDR3 has 17 residues. Trimming took 4 bases from V and 2 from J, leaving 18 bases between them. The DNA of the CDR3 is TGTGCCAGCAGTTCGGGGGACGGGTTAGATACCTACAATGAGCAGTTCTTC. It specifies CASSSGDGLDTYNEQFF.

Many counts were recorded for this clonotype. The chain links TRBV4-3 to TRBJ1-1, with D unclear. V was shortened by 4 bases and J by 6 bases, with 18 bases between the two germline ends. CDR3 length: 15 residues. CDR1 LGHNA and CDR2 YSLEER come from the germline V gene. CDR3 nucleotides: TGCGCCAGCAGCCCCCGACACACCTCGGGTGCTGAAGCTTTCTTT. Translating gives CASSPRHTSGAEAFF.

This clonotype was observed a handful of times. The chain couples TRBV6-1 to TRBJ2-5; D is uncertain. Trimming removed 7 bases at V and 2 bases at J, with 8 bases between. The CDR3 is 12 amino acids. Germline CDR1 reads MNHNS; CDR2 reads SASEGT. DNA of the CDR3: TGTGCCAGCACCTGGGGTCAAGAGACCCAGTACTTC. The encoded protein is CASTWGQETQYF.

The sample holds a few counts of this clonotype. The junction departs from the called germline gene at one end, perhaps through a read error. The chain couples TRBV20-1 to TRBJ1-6; no clear D gene. From germline, CDR1 is DFQATT and CDR2 SNEGSKA (reference sequence). The CDR3 consists of 16 residues. In DNA form, the CDR3 reads TGCTGTGCTAGAGATCCAGCCGGGGCCTATAATTCACCCCTCCACTTT. Protein product: CCARDPAGAYNSPLHF.

This clonotype has at least ten counts. V and J are TRBV5-1 and TRBJ2-3, with TRBD2 matching 7 bases. The germline CDR1 and CDR2 sequences are SGHRS and YFSETQ. Trimming at V came to 3 bases and at J to 4 bases, leaving 14 bases not matched to a gene. The CDR3 length is 17 residues. The CDR3 nucleotides are TGCGCCAGCAGCTCCCTCTCGACTAGCTGGGGGTCAGATACGCAGTATTTT. As protein: CASSSLSTSWGSDTQYF.

The genes are TRBV5-1 and TRBJ1-2; 9 nucleotides match TRBD1. The CDR3 spans 15 residues. CDR1 is SGHRS and CDR2 is YFSETQ in the germline V gene. Losses at the gene ends were 5 bases for V and 1 base for J; bases not matched to a gene: 6. The CDR3 loop reads CASRTGGLRNYGYTF. CDR3 nucleotides: TGCGCCAGCAGAACAGGGGGCCTCCGTAACTATGGCTACACCTTC.

This rearrangement joins TRBV10-1 to TRBJ2-5; 13 positions agree with TRBD2. J was trimmed by 3 bases and V by 3 bases; bases with no gene match: 7. Germline V CDR1 and CDR2: WNHNN, SYGVQD (reference sequence). The CDR3 loop spans 17 amino acids. This chain's CDR3 is CASSDATSGGPEETQYF. The CDR3 DNA reads as TGCGCCAGCAGTGACGCGACTAGCGGGGGGCCAGAAGAGACCCAGTACTTC.

This clonotype was seen more than once but under ten times. V is TRBV12-3 or TRBV12-4 and J is TRBJ1-6; the match to TRBD1 covers 9 bases. This CDR3 is built from 16 residues. The V gene end was trimmed by 6 bases and the J gene end by 7 bases; junction bases not matched to a gene: 10. This CDR3 reads CASRQQGALRNSPLHF. In nucleotides, the CDR3 is TGTGCCAGCAGGCAACAGGGGGCGCTTAGGAATTCACCCCTCCACTTT.

This clonotype has more than one count but fewer than ten. This sequence joins TRBV7-9 and TRBJ2-1, with D perhaps TRBD1 or TRBD2 (5 bases each). V was trimmed by 3 bases and J by 1 base, leaving 7 bases between them. Germline V lookup: CDR1 SEHNR, CDR2 FQNEAQ (reference sequence). There are 14 residues in the CDR3. The CDR3 bases are TGTGCCAGCAGCTTGGGGGTGTCCTACAATGAGCAGTTCTTC. Its translation is CASSLGVSYNEQFF.

At least ten counts were recorded for this clonotype. The chain links TRBV6-6 to TRBJ2-5; D remains unclear. Trimming cost V 6 bases and J 2 bases, with 10 bases left between them. Germline V CDR1 and CDR2: MNHNY, SVGAGI (reference sequence). CDR3 length: 13 amino acids. This CDR3 is CASSPWGQETQYF. The CDR3 region has the DNA TGTGCCAGCAGCCCCTGGGGACAAGAGACCCAGTACTTC.

This clonotype was counted between two and nine times. This sequence joins TRBV27 and TRBJ1-1; unclear D gene. Looked up from germline, CDR1 is MNHEY and CDR2 is SMNVEV (reference sequence). This CDR3 contains 13 residues. Trimming took 6 bases from V and 5 from J, leaving 13 bases between them. The CDR3 protein is CASSPMGLTEAFF. DNA of the CDR3: TGTGCCAGCAGCCCTATGGGGTTAACTGAAGCTTTCTTT.